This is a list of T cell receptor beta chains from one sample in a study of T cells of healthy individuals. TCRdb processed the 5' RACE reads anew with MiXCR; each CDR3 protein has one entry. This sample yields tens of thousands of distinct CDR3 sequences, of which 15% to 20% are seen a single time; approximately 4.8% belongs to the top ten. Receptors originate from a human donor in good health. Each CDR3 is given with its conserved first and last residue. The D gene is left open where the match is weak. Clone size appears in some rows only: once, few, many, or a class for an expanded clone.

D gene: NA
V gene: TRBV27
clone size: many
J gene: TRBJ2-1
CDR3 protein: CASSLGVLGPRFF
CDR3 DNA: TGTGCCAGCAGTTTAGGAGTTCTGGGACCCCGGTTCTTC

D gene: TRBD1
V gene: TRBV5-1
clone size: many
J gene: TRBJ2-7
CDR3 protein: CASSLAGGIDEQYF
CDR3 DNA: TGCGCCAGCAGCTTGGCAGGGGGCATCGACGAGCAGTACTTC

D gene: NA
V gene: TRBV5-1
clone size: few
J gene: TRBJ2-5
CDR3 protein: CASSPEGVRQETQYF
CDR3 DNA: TGCGCCAGCAGCCCTGAAGGGGTTCGGCAAGAGACCCAGTACTTC

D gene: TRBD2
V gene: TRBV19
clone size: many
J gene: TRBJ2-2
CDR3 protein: CASSIVAGDGTGELFF
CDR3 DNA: TGTGCCAGTAGTATAGTAGCGGGAGATGGAACCGGGGAGCTGTTTTTT

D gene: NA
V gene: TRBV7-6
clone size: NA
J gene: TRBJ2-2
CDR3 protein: CASSLAENTGELFF
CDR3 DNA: TGTGCCAGCAGCTTAGCGGAGAACACCGGGGAGCTGTTTTTT

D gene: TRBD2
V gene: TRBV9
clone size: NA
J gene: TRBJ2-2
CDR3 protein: CASSETSGVVTGELFF
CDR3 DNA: TGTGCCAGCAGCGAGACTAGCGGGGTGGTTACCGGGGAGCTGTTTTTT

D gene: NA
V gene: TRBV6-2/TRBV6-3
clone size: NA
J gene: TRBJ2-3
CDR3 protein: CASSYGVQRSADTQYF
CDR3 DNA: TGTGCCAGCAGTTACGGTGTCCAGCGATCTGCAGATACGCAGTATTTT

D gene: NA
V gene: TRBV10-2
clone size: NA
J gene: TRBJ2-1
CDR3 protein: CASSESVNEQFF
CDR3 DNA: TGCGCCAGCAGTGAGTCAGTAAATGAGCAGTTCTTC

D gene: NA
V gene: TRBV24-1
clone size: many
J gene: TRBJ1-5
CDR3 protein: CATSDSNSNQPQHF
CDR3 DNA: TGTGCCACCAGTGATTCCAATAGCAATCAGCCCCAGCATTTT

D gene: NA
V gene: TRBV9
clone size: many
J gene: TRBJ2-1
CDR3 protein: CASSGGGGTSYNEQFF
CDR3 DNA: TGTGCCAGCAGCGGAGGAGGGGGGACGTCCTACAATGAGCAGTTCTTC

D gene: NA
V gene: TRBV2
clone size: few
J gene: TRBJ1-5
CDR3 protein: CASSEGGWDNQPQHF
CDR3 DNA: TGTGCCAGCAGTGAAGGGGGCTGGGACAATCAGCCCCAGCATTTT

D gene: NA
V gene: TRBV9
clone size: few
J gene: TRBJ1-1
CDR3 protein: CASSVGTALNTEAFF
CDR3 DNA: TGTGCCAGCAGCGTGGGTACAGCATTGAACACTGAAGCTTTCTTT

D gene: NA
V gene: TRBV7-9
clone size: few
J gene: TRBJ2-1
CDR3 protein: CASSGRLVRDEQFF
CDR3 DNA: TGTGCCAGCAGCGGCAGACTAGTACGGGATGAGCAGTTCTTC

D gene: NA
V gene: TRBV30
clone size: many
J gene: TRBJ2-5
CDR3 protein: CAWTDSNPRETQYF
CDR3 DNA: TGTGCCTGGACGGACAGCAACCCCCGAGAGACCCAGTACTTC

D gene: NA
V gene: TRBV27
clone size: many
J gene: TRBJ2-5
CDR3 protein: CASSSTRYDQETQYF
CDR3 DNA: TGTGCCAGCAGTTCCACACGATACGACCAAGAGACCCAGTACTTC

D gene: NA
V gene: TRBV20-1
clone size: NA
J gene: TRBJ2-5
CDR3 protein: CSAPISGTQETQYF
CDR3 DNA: TGCAGTGCTCCAATTTCCGGTACCCAAGAGACCCAGTACTTC

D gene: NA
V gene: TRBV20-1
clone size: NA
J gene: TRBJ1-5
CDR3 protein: CSATTQQGQPQHF
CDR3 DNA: TGCAGTGCCACCACCCAACAGGGTCAGCCCCAGCATTTT

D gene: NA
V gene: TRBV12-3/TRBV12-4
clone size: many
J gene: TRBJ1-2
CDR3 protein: CASSLKGDYGYTF
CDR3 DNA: TGTGCCAGCAGTTTAAAGGGAGACTATGGCTACACCTTC

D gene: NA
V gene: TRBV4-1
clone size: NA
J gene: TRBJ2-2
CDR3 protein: CASSQVLGGPTGELFF
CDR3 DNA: TGCGCCAGCAGCCAAGTTCTAGGTGGTCCTACCGGGGAGCTGTTTTTT

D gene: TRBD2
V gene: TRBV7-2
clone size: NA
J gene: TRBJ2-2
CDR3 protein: CASSLVGGGTGELFF
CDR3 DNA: TGTGCCAGCAGCTTAGTTGGGGGGGGCACCGGGGAGCTGTTTTTT

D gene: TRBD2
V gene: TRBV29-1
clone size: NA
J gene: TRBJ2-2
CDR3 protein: CSVDSGSGSSGELFF
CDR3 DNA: TGCAGCGTTGATTCGGGTAGCGGGAGTTCCGGGGAGCTGTTTTTT